This section outlines one T cell receptor (beta chain) sequence together with its context. These data come from a study of blood T cell repertoires in COVID-19. The wider study: Sample material is recorded as cDNA or gDNA derived from T cells, B-cell-depleted T cells, or PBMCs.

This CDR3 is built from 13 residues. CDR1 and CDR2 from the germline V gene are MRHNA and SNTAGT. V lost 4 bases to trimming and J lost 6 bases, with 10 bases between them. Per the original methods: Nucleated cell counts were estimated from reference gene primer amplification. Produced via immunoSEQ multiplex PCR; TCRdb's table is partial and in-frame only. From that table come the V and J calls and clone size; the DNA was used to work out D and trimming. The sample records a few hundred thousand clones, around 90% being singletons. This sequence originates from a man between 18 and 29 years old who had recovered from COVID-19. Sequencing used peripheral blood. This sequence joins TRBV6-4 and TRBJ2-1, with a weak D call TRBD1 (5 bases). The CDR3, as DNA: TGTGCCAGCAGTGGGCAGGGTACCAATGAGCAGTTCTTC. This codes for CASSGQGTNEQFF.